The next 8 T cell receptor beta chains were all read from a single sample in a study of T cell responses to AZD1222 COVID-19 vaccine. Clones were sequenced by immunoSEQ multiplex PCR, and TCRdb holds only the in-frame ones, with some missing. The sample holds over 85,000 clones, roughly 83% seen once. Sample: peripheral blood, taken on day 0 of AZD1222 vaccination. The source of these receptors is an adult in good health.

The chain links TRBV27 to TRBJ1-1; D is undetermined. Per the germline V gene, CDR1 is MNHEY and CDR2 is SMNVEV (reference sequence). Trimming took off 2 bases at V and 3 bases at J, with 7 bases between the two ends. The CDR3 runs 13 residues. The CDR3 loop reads CASSLRGYTEAFF. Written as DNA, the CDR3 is TGTGCCAGCAGTTTAAGAGGGTACACTGAAGCTTTCTTT.

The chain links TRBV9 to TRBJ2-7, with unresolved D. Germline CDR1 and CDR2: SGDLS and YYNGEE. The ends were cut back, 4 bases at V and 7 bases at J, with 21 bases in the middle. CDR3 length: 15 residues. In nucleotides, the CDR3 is TGTGCCAGCAGCCCTTTTAGGAGTGCCCCCATTGAGCAGTACTTC. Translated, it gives CASSPFRSAPIEQYF.

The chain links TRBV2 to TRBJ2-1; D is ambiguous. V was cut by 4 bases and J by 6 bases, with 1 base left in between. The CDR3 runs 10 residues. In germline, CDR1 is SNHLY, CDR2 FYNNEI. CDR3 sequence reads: CASSVNEQFF. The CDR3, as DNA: TGTGCCAGCAGTGTCAATGAGCAGTTCTTC.

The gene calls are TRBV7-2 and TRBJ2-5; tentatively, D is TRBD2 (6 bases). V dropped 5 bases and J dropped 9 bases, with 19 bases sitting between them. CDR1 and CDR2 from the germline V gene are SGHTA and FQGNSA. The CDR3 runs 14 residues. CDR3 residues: CASSPGTSIWSQYF. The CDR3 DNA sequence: TGTGCCAGCAGCCCGGGGACTTCTATATGGTCCCAGTACTTC.

The chain's CDR3 is CASSYRATGGVAEAFF. CDR3 nucleotides: TGTGCCAGCAGTTACCGGGCGACAGGGGGCGTCGCTGAAGCTTTCTTT. The gene calls are TRBV6-2 or TRBV6-3 and TRBJ1-1; 10 nucleotides line up with TRBD1. Trimming removed 2 bases from V and 6 bases from J; junction bases left unmatched: 9. Germline CDR1 reads MNHEY; CDR2 reads SVGEGT. This CDR3 contains 16 residues.

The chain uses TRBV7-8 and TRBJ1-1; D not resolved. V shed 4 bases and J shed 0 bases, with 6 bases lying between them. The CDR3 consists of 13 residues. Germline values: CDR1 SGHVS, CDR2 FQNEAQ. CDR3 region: CASSSRLNTEAFF. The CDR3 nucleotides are TGTGCCAGCAGCTCGAGACTGAACACTGAAGCTTTCTTT.

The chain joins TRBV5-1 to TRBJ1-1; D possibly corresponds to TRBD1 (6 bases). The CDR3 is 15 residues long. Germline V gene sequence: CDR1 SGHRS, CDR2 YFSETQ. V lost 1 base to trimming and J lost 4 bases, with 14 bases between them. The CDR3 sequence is CASSLNTGTPTEAFF. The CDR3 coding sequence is TGCGCCAGCAGCTTGAATACAGGGACCCCCACTGAAGCTTTCTTT.

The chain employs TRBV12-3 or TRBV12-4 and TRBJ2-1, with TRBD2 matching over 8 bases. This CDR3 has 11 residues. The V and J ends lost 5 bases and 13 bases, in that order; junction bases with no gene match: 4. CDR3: CASSQAGAQFF. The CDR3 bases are TGTGCCAGCAGTCAAGCGGGAGCTCAGTTCTTC.